Following are 32 T cell receptor beta chains from one sample sequenced in a study of T cell responses to AZD1222 COVID-19 vaccine. TCRdb's table, derived via immunoSEQ multiplex PCR, lists solely in-frame clones and lacks some. The repertoire holds tens of thousands of clones, with roughly 88% as singletons. The sample here was peripheral blood, taken on day 0 of AZD1222 vaccination. All receptors derive from an adult in good health.

This chain connects TRBV12-3 or TRBV12-4 to TRBJ1-1, with a possible D match to TRBD1 (6 bases). The CDR3 runs 12 residues. The germline V and J ends were trimmed by 6 bases and 4 bases, with 9 bases remaining between them. CDR3 sequence: CASSRGTTEAFF. The CDR3 coding sequence is TGTGCCAGCAGCAGGGGCACCACTGAAGCTTTCTTT.

The chain recombines TRBV5-1 with TRBJ2-7, with a tentative D call TRBD1 (6 bases). The CDR3 is 15 residues long. Germline V gene data show CDR1 as SGHRS and CDR2 as YFSETQ. The V end lost 0 bases, the J end lost 1 base, and 11 bases lay between the germline ends. CDR3 sequence reads: CASSLARGPSYEQYF. CDR3 nucleotides: TGCGCCAGCAGCTTGGCCAGGGGTCCGTCCTACGAGCAGTACTTC.

The chain employs TRBV5-8 and TRBJ2-4; D may be TRBD1 (5 bases). V was pared by 8 bases and J by 9 bases, with 18 bases between. The CDR3 consists of 13 residues. CDR1 is SGHTS and CDR2 is YDEGEE in the germline V gene. In DNA, the CDR3 is TGTGCCAGTCAGTTCAGGGTAATGGGCATTCAGTACTTC. This sequence encodes CASQFRVMGIQYF. The entire variable domain, with the rest obtained from reference TRBV5-8 and TRBJ2-4, is as follows: EAGVTQSPTHLIKTRGQQATLRCSPISGHTSVYWYQQALGLGLQFLLWYDEGEERNRGNFPPRFSGRQFPNYSSELNVNALELEDSALYLCASQFRVMGIQYFGAGTRLSVL.

The rearrangement joins TRBV6-5 to TRBJ2-1; 7 bases are a match to TRBD1. Germline values: CDR1 MNHEY, CDR2 SVGAGI. This CDR3 region has 12 residues. After removal of 8 bases from V and 3 bases from J, the junction contained 1 base not matched to a gene. CDR3 sequence reads: CASGTVYNEQFF. Here the CDR3 DNA reads TGTGCCAGCGGGACAGTCTACAATGAGCAGTTCTTC.

CDR3 coding DNA: TGTGCCAGCAGCTTAGGGCAGGGAAGCCGCGGGGAGCTGTTTTTT. Its translation is CASSLGQGSRGELFF. V and J are TRBV7-6 and TRBJ2-2, with D perhaps matching TRBD1 (5 bases). This CDR3 has 15 residues. The germline V gene encodes CDR1 SGHVS and CDR2 FNYEAQ. Trimming cost V 1 base and J 7 bases, with 13 bases left between them.

The rearrangement links TRBV3-1 (or the pseudogene TRBV3-2) to TRBJ1-1; the D gene is possibly TRBD1 (6 bases). Deletions cut 1 base from V and 5 bases from J, with 14 bases between. The germline gives CDR1 LGHDT, CDR2 YNNKEL (reference sequence). This CDR3 contains 15 residues. The CDR3 reads CASSQALTGRTEAFF. CDR3 nucleotide sequence: TGTGCCAGCAGCCAAGCACTCACAGGGCGTACTGAAGCTTTCTTT.

The chain employs TRBV29-1 and TRBJ2-7; D is uncertain. CDR3 length: 13 residues. Germline CDR1 reads SQVTM; CDR2 reads ANQGSEA. Trimming took 5 bases from V and 3 from J, leaving 14 bases between them. The CDR3 DNA is TGCAGCGTTTTAGGCGTTACCCACTACGAGCAGTACTTC. Translated: CSVLGVTHYEQYF.

The chain couples TRBV7-9 to TRBJ1-4, with a tentative D call TRBD1 (5 bases). Germline loops: CDR1 SEHNR, CDR2 FQNEAQ (reference sequence). The CDR3 consists of 15 residues. Trimming removed 3 bases from V and 5 bases from J, with 13 bases in between. The CDR3, as DNA: TGTGCCAGCAGCTTCCCCACAGGCGGAAATGAAAAACTGTTTTTT. As protein: CASSFPTGGNEKLFF.

The chain uses TRBV6-1 and TRBJ1-3, with D maybe TRBD1 (5 bases). This CDR3 spans 16 amino acids. Trimming took off 2 bases at V and 0 bases at J, with 11 bases between the two ends. The germline V gene has CDR1 MNHNS and CDR2 SASEGT. CDR3 sequence (DNA): TGTGCCAGCAGTGAAAATGAGGGGCTCTCTGGAAACACCATATATTTT. It specifies CASSENEGLSGNTIYF.

V and J are TRBV6-5 and TRBJ2-7; 7 positions agree with TRBD1. This CDR3 spans 12 amino acids. Germline loops: CDR1 MNHEY, CDR2 SVGAGI. J lost 11 bases, V lost 4 bases, and 8 bases had no gene match. This CDR3 is CASSSERQGKYF. The CDR3 nucleotides read TGTGCCAGCAGTTCAGAGAGACAGGGAAAGTACTTC.

This clone was seen just once. The chain employs TRBV6-2 or TRBV6-3 and TRBJ1-2, with TRBD1 as a possible D gene (6 bases). CDR1 MNHEY and CDR2 SVGEGT come from the germline V gene. V dropped 4 bases and J dropped 6 bases, with 18 bases sitting between them. This CDR3 comprises 15 residues. In DNA form, the CDR3 reads TGTGCCAGCAGTTTGGCGGGGGCGCAGTTCCATGGCTACACCTTC. It translates to CASSLAGAQFHGYTF.

V gene TRBV5-4 combines with J gene TRBJ1-6; a possible D gene is TRBD1 (5 bases). Germline CDR1 reads SGHNT; CDR2 reads YYREEE (reference sequence). The V and J ends lost 2 bases and 0 bases respectively, with 15 bases between them. The length of the CDR3 is 18 residues. The CDR3 here is CASSLAGFASSYNSPLHF. CDR3 nucleotides: TGTGCCAGCAGCTTAGCAGGGTTTGCGAGCTCCTATAATTCACCCCTCCACTTT.

The chain combines TRBV4-2 with TRBJ2-7; the D is unclear. This CDR3 comprises 15 residues. Trimming took off 3 bases at V and 7 bases at J, with 19 bases between the two ends. CDR1 is LGHNA and CDR2 is YNFKEQ in the germline V gene. The CDR3 bases are TGTGCCAGCAGCCAGGTTGGAAGGGATAGGTTGGAGCAGTACTTC. Its protein product is CASSQVGRDRLEQYF.

The chain joins TRBV7-9 to TRBJ2-7, with D possibly called TRBD1 or TRBD2 (7 bases each). There are 12 residues in the CDR3. V was pared by 1 base and J by 12 bases, with 13 bases between. Germline CDR1 reads SEHNR; CDR2 reads FQNEAQ (reference sequence). DNA of the CDR3: TGTGCCAGCAGCTTAGGGGAGGGGGCGCCGTACTTC. It specifies CASSLGEGAPYF.

V and J are TRBV7-9 and TRBJ1-2, with D unclear. The CDR3 is made up of 12 amino acids. Germline assignment: CDR1 SEHNR and CDR2 FQNEAQ (reference sequence). Trimming cost V 1 base and J 13 bases, with 13 bases left between them. Here the CDR3 reads CASSLGETRATF. CDR3 DNA: TGTGCCAGCAGCTTAGGGGAGACAAGGGCCACCTTC.

V gene TRBV7-9 combines with J gene TRBJ2-3, with 10 nucleotides matching TRBD2. This CDR3 is 19 amino acids long. Germline V gene data show CDR1 as SEHNR and CDR2 as FQNEAQ (reference sequence). Germline trimming cut 5 bases from V and 6 bases from J; bases unmatched to any gene: 20. CDR3 residues: CASSGRDKRTSGNFDTQYF. DNA of the CDR3: TGTGCCAGCAGCGGCCGGGACAAACGGACTAGCGGAAACTTCGATACGCAGTATTTT.

The chain links TRBV9 to TRBJ2-2, with 13 bases fitting TRBD2. V was clipped by 4 bases and J by 8 bases; unmatched bases: 8. The CDR3 contains 16 residues. CDR1 and CDR2 from the germline V gene are SGDLS and YYNGEE. The chain's CDR3 is CASSPGLAGIRGELFF. CDR3 coding DNA: TGTGCCAGCAGCCCGGGACTAGCGGGGATCCGAGGGGAGCTGTTTTTT.

The V gene is TRBV5-1, the J gene TRBJ1-6; D is possibly TRBD1 (6 bases). The CDR3 extends over 14 amino acids. V lost 4 bases and J lost 10, with 15 bases in between. In germline, CDR1 is SGHRS, CDR2 YFSETQ. The CDR3 DNA sequence: TGCGCCAGCAGCCCCGGGACACAGGGCTCACCCCTCCACTTT. This codes for CASSPGTQGSPLHF.

The gene calls are TRBV7-9 and TRBJ1-2; 7 nucleotides line up with TRBD1. The V gene's germline CDR1 is SEHNR and CDR2 FQNEAQ (reference sequence). The length of the CDR3 is 15 residues. Germline trimming cut 5 bases from V and 3 bases from J; bases unmatched to any gene: 9. The CDR3, as DNA: TGTGCCAGCAGCAGTCGTAGACAGGGAGACTATGGCTACACCTTC. Translating it yields CASSSRRQGDYGYTF.

CDR3 in amino acids: CASSLGWDNQPQHF. CDR3 nucleotide sequence: TGTGCCAGCAGCTTAGGGTGGGACAATCAGCCCCAGCATTTT. The chain carries TRBV7-8 and TRBJ1-5, with D hard to call. The CDR3 runs 14 residues. V was trimmed by 1 base and J by 3 bases, leaving 7 bases between them. Germline V gene sequence: CDR1 SGHVS, CDR2 FQNEAQ. Looking up the rest from reference TRBV7-8 and TRBJ1-5 gives the full variable domain: GAGVSQSPRYKVAKRGQDVALRCDPISGHVSLFWYQQALGQGPEFLTYFQNEAQLDKSGLPSDRFFAERPEGSVSTLKIQRTQQEDSAVYLCASSLGWDNQPQHFGDGTRLSIL.

The gene calls are TRBV14 and TRBJ1-2, with D maybe TRBD1 (5 bases). Germline-derived CDR1 and CDR2 are SGHDN and FVKESK. V was trimmed by 4 bases and J by 8 bases, leaving 17 bases between them. The CDR3 runs 14 residues. CDR3 nucleotides: TGTGCCAGCAGCCCTGGGACTCTGGGACGGGGCTACACCTTC. Residues: CASSPGTLGRGYTF.

The chain employs TRBV3-1 (or the pseudogene TRBV3-2) and TRBJ2-2, with D hard to call. This CDR3 has 15 amino acids. V was pared by 4 bases and J by 3 bases, with 12 bases between. Germline CDR1 LGHDT, CDR2 YNNKEL (reference sequence). CDR3 in amino acids: CASSRYDGYTGELFF. CDR3 DNA sequence: TGTGCCAGCAGCCGCTATGACGGTTACACCGGGGAGCTGTTTTTT.

The chain carries TRBV19 and TRBJ1-1; no clear D gene. V gave up 3 bases and J gave up 7 bases, with 12 bases separating them. Germline CDR1 reads LNHDA; CDR2 reads SQIVND (reference sequence). This CDR3 region has 13 residues. The CDR3 spells CASSMYFRSEAFF. In DNA form, the CDR3 reads TGTGCCAGTAGTATGTATTTTAGGAGTGAAGCTTTCTTT.

The gene calls are TRBV6-5 and TRBJ1-1; unclear D gene. V lost 0 bases and J lost 5, with 7 bases in between. CDR1 is MNHEY and CDR2 is SVGAGI in the germline V gene. This CDR3 region has 13 residues. CDR3 amino acids: CASSYSRFTEAFF. In nucleotides, the CDR3 is TGTGCCAGCAGTTACTCCCGGTTTACTGAAGCTTTCTTT.

The chain uses TRBV6-1 and TRBJ1-2; TRBD1 aligns across 8 bases. The CDR3 length is 13 residues. The ends lost 3 bases at V and 10 bases at J; junction bases unmatched: 7. Looked up from germline, CDR1 is MNHNS and CDR2 is SASEGT. CDR3: CASSEGQAFVYTF. The CDR3 region has the DNA TGTGCCAGCAGTGAGGGACAGGCGTTTGTCTACACCTTC.

The chain couples TRBV29-1 to TRBJ1-3; 8 bases agree with TRBD1. The CDR3 contains 14 residues. Trimming at V came to 8 bases and at J to 2 bases, leaving 8 bases not matched to a gene. The germline V gene encodes CDR1 SQVTM and CDR2 ANQGSEA. This CDR3 is CSFRPGGTGNTIYF. CDR3 DNA sequence: TGCAGCTTCCGCCCAGGGGGCACTGGAAACACCATATATTTT.

CDR3 in amino acids: CATSRGPGGNYGYTF. CDR3 nucleotide sequence: TGTGCCACCAGCAGAGGGCCAGGGGGTAACTATGGCTACACCTTC. The chain couples TRBV15 to TRBJ1-2; 7 bases agree with TRBD1. The V gene's germline CDR1 is LNHNV and CDR2 YYDKDF (reference sequence). This CDR3 has 15 amino acids. With 1 base clipped from V and 1 base from J, the junction kept 3 bases outside the gene matches.

CDR3 bases: TGTGCCAGCAGCCCTACGGGCAGGGGGTTTTTCACAGATACGCAGTATTTT. Residues: CASSPTGRGFFTDTQYF. This chain joins TRBV11-2 and TRBJ2-3; 7 nucleotides align to TRBD1. The length of the CDR3 is 17 residues. Germline-derived CDR1 and CDR2 are SGHAT and FQNNGV. The V segment lost 5 bases and the J segment 2 bases; nucleotides outside the gene matches: 13.

The V and J genes are TRBV10-3 and TRBJ2-7, with D tentatively TRBD1 (6 bases). CDR1 is ENHRY and CDR2 is SYGVKD in the germline V gene. This CDR3 spans 16 amino acids. The germline V and J ends were trimmed by 6 bases and 0 bases, with 18 bases remaining between them. The CDR3: CAIRQGIIVGSYEQYF. The CDR3 region has the DNA TGTGCCATCAGGCAGGGGATAATCGTGGGCTCCTACGAGCAGTACTTC.

The rearrangement joins TRBV2 to TRBJ1-1; D possibly corresponds to TRBD1 (5 bases). V was pared by 6 bases and J by 14 bases, with 16 bases between. Germline CDR1 reads SNHLY; CDR2 reads FYNNEI. The CDR3 consists of 11 residues. The CDR3 protein is CASRGARVSFF. CDR3 DNA sequence: TGTGCCAGCAGAGGGGCCAGGGTTTCCTTCTTT.

This clone was detected only once. This sequence joins TRBV25-1 and TRBJ1-5; D gene uncertain. Trimming removed 4 bases at V and 2 bases at J, with 12 bases between. Per germline, CDR1 MGHDK and CDR2 SYGVNS. This CDR3 spans 15 amino acids. The CDR3 protein is CASSAPAEGNQPQHF. The CDR3 coding sequence is TGTGCCAGCAGTGCCCCCGCGGAGGGCAATCAGCCCCAGCATTTT.

This clone was counted a few times. The chain has TRBV5-4 and TRBJ2-7, with a tentative D call TRBD2 (6 bases). Trimming took 4 bases from V and 2 from J, leaving 22 bases between them. The CDR3 extends over 17 amino acids. The germline V gene has CDR1 SGHNT and CDR2 YYREEE (reference sequence). As DNA, the CDR3 is TGTGCCAGCAGCCCGCGTTTCGGGGGTGGAGGAGCCTACGAGCAGTACTTC. This codes for CASSPRFGGGGAYEQYF.